This record covers a single T cell receptor (beta chain). The CDR3 totals 15 residues. J gave up 4 bases and V 0 bases, and 2 bases lay outside the gene matches. Germline CDR1 and CDR2: PRHDT and FYEKMQ (reference sequence). In terms of age and location, participants ranged from roughly 18 to 95 years and lived in roughly 22 US areas. These data originate in a study of blood T cell repertoires in COVID-19. The table came from immunoSEQ multiplex PCR; TCRdb's copy has only in-frame clones and leaves some out. The sample has 470,000 or so clones, roughly 87% seen once. The chain employs TRBV13 and TRBJ2-1, with 8 nucleotides matching TRBD2. The receptor's source is a woman aged 18-30 years with acute COVID-19. Specimen: PBMCs or T cells enriched from blood (not recorded which). The CDR3 sequence: CASSLGTSEYNEQFF. Written as DNA, the CDR3 is TGTGCCAGCAGCTTAGGGACTAGCGAGTACAATGAGCAGTTCTTC. The whole variable domain, remainder taken from reference TRBV13 and TRBJ2-1, is AAGVIQSPRHLIKEKRETATLKCYPIPRHDTVYWYQQGPGQDPQFLISFYEKMQSDKGSIPDRFSAQQFSDYHSELNMSSLELGDSALYFCASSLGTSEYNEQFFGPGTRLTVL.